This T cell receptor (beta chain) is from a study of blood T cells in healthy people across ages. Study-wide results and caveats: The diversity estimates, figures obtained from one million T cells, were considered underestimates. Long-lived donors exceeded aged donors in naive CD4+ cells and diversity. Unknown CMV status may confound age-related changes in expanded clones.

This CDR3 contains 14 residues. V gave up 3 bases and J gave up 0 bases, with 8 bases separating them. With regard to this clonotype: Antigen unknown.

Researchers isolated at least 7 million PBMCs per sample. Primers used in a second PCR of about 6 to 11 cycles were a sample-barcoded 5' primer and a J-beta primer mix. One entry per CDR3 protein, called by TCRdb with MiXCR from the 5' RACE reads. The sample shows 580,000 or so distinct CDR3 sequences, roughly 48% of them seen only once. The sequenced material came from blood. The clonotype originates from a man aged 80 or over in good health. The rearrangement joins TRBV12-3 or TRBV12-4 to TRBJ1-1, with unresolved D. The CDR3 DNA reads TGTGCCAGCAGTTTTGGCTTCATGAACACTGAAGCTTTCTTT. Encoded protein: CASSFGFMNTEAFF.